Reported below is one T cell receptor (beta chain). These data originate in a study of blood T cell repertoires in COVID-19. For the study at large: Sample material is recorded as cDNA or gDNA derived from T cells, B-cell-depleted T cells, or PBMCs.

Germline V gives CDR1 SEHNR, CDR2 FQNEAQ (reference sequence). CDR3 size: 15 residues. Trimming took 1 base from V and 6 from J; bases not matched to a gene: 6. Only in-frame clones appear in the TCRdb table, and some are missing; sequencing was by immunoSEQ multiplex PCR. The table has some 62,000 clones, roughly 85% seen once. Material: peripheral blood. The genes are TRBV7-9 and TRBJ2-7, with 10 nucleotides matching TRBD2. The TCR was taken from a human donor in a cohort sampled during active COVID-19. This CDR3 reads CASSLGAGGPGEQYF. Here the CDR3 DNA reads TGTGCCAGCAGCTTAGGAGCGGGAGGGCCGGGCGAGCAGTACTTC.